This TCR beta chain is drawn from a study of T cells in Graves' hyperthyroidism and ophthalmopathy. Exclusions: uncontrolled infection, other autoimmune disease, pregnancy, lactation. Diagnostic decisions used clinical symptoms, serum thyroxine and TRAb, thyroid ultrasound and orbital computed tomography. Source material for PBMCs was around 10 ml fresh peripheral blood. This CDR3 has 15 amino acids. Looked up from germline, CDR1 is SGHTA and CDR2 is FQGNSA. The J segment lost 5 bases and the V segment lost 6 bases, leaving 9 bases of the junction unmatched. This clonotype was observed at least ten times. Amplified TCR beta CDR3 regions came from RNA transcripts. The HTBI set primed first-round TCR CDR3 RT-PCR. One entry per CDR3 protein, called by TCRdb with MiXCR from the multiplex PCR reads. The repertoire holds fewer than 350,000 distinct CDR3 sequences, about 16% seen once, with over 25% in the top ten.

The rearrangement links TRBV7-2 to TRBJ2-1; 8 positions match TRBD1. This sequence originates from a woman between 50 and 59 years old with Graves' hyperthyroidism that later progressed to Graves' ophthalmopathy. Sequencing was done on a sample of blood. The CDR3 here is CASSYDRGYHNEQFF. The CDR3 DNA follows: TGTGCCAGCAGTTACGACAGGGGTTACCACAATGAGCAGTTCTTC.